This T cell receptor beta chain was recovered during a study of cytomegalovirus exposure and HLA in healthy donors. Turning to the study itself: Ancestry clustering placed 81% of a few hundred genotyped donors in the Caucasian-associated cluster. Study-level points and caveats: Trimming of TCR beta V- and J-genes showed a link, identified in a later analysis, to a missense DCLRE1C variant.

This clone is a singleton in its sample. Its antigen remains unidentified. CDR3 length equals 14 residues. V lost 0 bases to trimming and J lost 7 bases, with 12 bases between them. The germline gives CDR1 MNHNY, CDR2 SVGAGI (reference sequence). Sampled while nominally healthy, donors likely had unrecorded immune exposures. Researchers ran the PCR with 60 Vbeta and 13 Jbeta primers. Repertoires were generated with immunoSEQ multiplex PCR, while TCRdb's copy carries only in-frame clones and drops some. This sample yields approximately 170,000 clones, of which approximately 80% are seen a single time; roughly 6.4% belongs to the top ten.

This rearrangement joins TRBV6-6 to TRBJ1-1, with D perhaps TRBD1 (6 bases). This TCR derives from a woman aged 40 to 50 in good health and CMV-seropositive. The source material was PBMCs. The CDR3 bases are TGTGCCAGCAGTTACTCCCGGGACATAAATGAAGCTTTCTTT. This codes for CASSYSRDINEAFF.